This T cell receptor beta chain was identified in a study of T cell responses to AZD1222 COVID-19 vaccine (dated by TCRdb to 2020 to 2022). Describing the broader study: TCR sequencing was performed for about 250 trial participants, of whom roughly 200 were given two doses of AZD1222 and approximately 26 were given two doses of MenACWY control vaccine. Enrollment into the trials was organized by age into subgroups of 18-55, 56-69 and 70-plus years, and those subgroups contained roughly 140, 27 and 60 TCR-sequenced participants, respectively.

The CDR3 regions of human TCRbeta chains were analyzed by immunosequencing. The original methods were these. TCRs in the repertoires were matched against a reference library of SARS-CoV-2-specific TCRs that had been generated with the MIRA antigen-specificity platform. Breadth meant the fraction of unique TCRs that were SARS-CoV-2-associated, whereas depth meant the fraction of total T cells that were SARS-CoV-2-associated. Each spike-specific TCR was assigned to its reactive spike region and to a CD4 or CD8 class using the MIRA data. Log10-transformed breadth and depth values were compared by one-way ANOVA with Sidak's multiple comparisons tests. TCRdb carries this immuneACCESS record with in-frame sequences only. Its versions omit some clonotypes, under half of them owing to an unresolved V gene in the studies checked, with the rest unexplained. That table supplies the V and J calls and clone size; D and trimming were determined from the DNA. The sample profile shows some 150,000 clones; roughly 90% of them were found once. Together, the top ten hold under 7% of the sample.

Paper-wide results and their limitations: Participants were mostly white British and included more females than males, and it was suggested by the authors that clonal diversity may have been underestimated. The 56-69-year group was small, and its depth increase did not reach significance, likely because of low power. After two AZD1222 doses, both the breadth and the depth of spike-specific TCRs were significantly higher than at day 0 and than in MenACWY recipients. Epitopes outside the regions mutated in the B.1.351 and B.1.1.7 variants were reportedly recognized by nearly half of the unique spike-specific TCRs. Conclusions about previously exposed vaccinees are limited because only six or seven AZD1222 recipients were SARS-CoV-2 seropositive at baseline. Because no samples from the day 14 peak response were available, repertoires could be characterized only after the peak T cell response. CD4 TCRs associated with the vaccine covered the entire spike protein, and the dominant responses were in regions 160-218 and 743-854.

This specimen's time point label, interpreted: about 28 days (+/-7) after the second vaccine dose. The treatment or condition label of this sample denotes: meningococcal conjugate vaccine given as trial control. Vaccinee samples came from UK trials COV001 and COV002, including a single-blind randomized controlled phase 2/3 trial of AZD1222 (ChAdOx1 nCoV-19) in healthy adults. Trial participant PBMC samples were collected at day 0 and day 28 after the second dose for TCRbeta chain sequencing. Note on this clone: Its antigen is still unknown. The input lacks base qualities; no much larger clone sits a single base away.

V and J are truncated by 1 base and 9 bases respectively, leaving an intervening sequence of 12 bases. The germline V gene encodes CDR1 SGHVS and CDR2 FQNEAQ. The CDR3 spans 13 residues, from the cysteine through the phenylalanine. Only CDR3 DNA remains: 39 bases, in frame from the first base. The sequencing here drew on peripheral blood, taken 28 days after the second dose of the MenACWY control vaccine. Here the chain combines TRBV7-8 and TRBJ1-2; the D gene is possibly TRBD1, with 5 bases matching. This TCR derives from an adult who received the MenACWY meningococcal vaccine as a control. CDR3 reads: CASSLVGRGSYTF. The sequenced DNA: TGTGCCAGCAGCTTAGTGGGGCGGGGGAGCTACACCTTC.